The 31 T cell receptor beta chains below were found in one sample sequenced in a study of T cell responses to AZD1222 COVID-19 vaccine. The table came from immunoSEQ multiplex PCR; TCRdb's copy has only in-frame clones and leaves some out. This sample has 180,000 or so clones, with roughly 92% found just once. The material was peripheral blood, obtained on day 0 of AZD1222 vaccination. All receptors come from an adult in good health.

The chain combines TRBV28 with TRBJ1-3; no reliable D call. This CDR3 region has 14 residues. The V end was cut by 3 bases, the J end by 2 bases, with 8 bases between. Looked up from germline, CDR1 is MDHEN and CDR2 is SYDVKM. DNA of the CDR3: TGTGCCAGCAGTTTGGGCCAACCTGGAAACACCATATATTTT. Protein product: CASSLGQPGNTIYF.

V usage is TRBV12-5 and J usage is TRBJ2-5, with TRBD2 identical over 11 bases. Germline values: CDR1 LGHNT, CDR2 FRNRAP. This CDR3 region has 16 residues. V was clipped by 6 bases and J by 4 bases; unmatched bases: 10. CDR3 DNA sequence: TGTGCTAGTGGGGTGACTAGCGGGATAGGGGGAGAGACCCAGTACTTC. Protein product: CASGVTSGIGGETQYF.

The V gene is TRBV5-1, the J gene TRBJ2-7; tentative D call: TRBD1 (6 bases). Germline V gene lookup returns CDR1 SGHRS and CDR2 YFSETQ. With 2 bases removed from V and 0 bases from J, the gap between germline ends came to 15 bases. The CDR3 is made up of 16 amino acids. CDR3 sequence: CASSLLGQGSSYEQYF. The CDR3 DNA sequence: TGCGCCAGCAGCTTATTGGGACAAGGAAGCTCCTACGAGCAGTACTTC.

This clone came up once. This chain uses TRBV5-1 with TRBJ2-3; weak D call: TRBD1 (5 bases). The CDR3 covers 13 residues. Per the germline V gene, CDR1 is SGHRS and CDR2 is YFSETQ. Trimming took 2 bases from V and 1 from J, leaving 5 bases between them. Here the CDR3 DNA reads TGCGCCAGCAGCTTAGGGGGCACAGATACGCAGTATTTT. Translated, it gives CASSLGGTDTQYF.

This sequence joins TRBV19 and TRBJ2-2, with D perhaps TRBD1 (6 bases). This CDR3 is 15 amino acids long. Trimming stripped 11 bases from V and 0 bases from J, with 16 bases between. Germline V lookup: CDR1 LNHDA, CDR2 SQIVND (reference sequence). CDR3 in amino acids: CAVKRGISNTGELFF. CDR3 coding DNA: TGTGCCGTAAAGAGGGGGATTTCGAACACCGGGGAGCTGTTTTTT. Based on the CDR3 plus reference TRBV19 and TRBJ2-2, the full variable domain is DGGITQSPKYLFRKEGQNVTLSCEQNLNHDAMYWYRQDPGQGLRLIYYSQIVNDFQKGDIAEGYSVSREKKESFPLTVTSAQKNPTAFYLCAVKRGISNTGELFFGEGSRLTVL.

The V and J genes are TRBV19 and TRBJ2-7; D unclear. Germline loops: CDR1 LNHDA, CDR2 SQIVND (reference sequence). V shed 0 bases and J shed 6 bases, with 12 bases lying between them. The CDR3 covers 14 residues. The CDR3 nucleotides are TGTGCCAGTAGTATAGACGTGGCAGGCGTCGAGCAGTACTTC. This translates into CASSIDVAGVEQYF.

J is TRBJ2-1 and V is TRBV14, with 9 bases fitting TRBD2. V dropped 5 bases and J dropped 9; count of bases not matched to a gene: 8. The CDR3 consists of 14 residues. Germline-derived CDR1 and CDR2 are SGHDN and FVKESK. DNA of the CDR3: TGTGCCAGCAGCAGGCCGGGACTAGCAGGTGAGCAGTTCTTC. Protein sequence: CASSRPGLAGEQFF.

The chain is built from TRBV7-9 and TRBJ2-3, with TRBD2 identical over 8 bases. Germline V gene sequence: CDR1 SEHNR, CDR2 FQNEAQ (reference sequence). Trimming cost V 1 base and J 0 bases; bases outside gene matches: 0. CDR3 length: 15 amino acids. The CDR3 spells CASSLGGRSTDTQYF. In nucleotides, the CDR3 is TGTGCCAGCAGCTTAGGCGGGAGGAGCACAGATACGCAGTATTTT.

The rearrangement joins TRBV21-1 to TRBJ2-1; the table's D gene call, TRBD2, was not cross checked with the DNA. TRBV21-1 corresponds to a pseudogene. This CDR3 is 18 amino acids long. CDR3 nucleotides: TGTGCCAGCAGCCCCGGGCTAGCGGGATCCCGCTCCTACAATGAGCAGTTCTTC. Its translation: CASSPGLAGSRSYNEQFF.

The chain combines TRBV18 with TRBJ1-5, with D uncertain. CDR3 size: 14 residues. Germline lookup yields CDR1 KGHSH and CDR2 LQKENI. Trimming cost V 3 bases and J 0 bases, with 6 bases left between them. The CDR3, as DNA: TGTGCCAGCTCACCGGTAGATAGCAATCAGCCCCAGCATTTT. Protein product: CASSPVDSNQPQHF.

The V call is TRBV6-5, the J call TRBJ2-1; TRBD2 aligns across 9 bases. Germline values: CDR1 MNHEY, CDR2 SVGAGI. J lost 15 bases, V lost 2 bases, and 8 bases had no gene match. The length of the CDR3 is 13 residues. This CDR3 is CASSYGGGLATFF. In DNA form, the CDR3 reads TGTGCCAGCAGTTACGGGGGAGGACTAGCGACGTTCTTC.

The CDR3 sequence: CSVTRRDSSGYTF. CDR3 bases: TGCAGCGTGACTCGCAGGGATAGCAGTGGCTACACCTTC. The chain uses TRBV29-1 and TRBJ1-2; maybe TRBD1 (5 bases). The CDR3 sequence is 13 residues long. V was pared by 6 bases and J by 7 bases, with 18 bases between. Germline CDR1 SQVTM, CDR2 ANQGSEA.

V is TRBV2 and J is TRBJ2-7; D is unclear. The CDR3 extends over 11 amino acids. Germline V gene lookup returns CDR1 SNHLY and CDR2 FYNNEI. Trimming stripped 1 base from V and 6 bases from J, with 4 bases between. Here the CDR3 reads CASSEGTEQYF. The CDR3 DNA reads TGTGCCAGCAGTGAAGGAACCGAGCAGTACTTC.

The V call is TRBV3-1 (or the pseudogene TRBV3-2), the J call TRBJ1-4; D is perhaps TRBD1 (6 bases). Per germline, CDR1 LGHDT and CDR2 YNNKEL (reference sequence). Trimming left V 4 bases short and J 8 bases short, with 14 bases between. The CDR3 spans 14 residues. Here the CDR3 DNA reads TGTGCCAGCAGCCCCACAGGGATGGGCGAAAAACTGTTTTTT. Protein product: CASSPTGMGEKLFF.

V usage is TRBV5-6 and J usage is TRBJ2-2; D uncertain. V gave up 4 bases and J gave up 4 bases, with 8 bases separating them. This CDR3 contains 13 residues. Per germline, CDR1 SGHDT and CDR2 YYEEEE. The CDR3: CASSRVSTGELFF. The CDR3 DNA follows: TGTGCCAGCAGCCGGGTTTCCACCGGGGAGCTGTTTTTT. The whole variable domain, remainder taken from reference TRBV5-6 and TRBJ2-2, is DAGVTQSPTHLIKTRGQQVTLRCSPKSGHDTVSWYQQALGQGPQFIFQYYEEEERQRGNFPDRFSGHQFPNYSSELNVNALLLGDSALYLCASSRVSTGELFFGEGSRLTVL.

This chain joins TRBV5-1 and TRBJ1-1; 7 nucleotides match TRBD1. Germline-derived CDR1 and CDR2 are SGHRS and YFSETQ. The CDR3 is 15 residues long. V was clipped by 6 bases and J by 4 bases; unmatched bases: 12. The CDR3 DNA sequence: TGCGCCAGCACCCCAGGGGGGACCGCGGGCACTGAAGCTTTCTTT. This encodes CASTPGGTAGTEAFF.

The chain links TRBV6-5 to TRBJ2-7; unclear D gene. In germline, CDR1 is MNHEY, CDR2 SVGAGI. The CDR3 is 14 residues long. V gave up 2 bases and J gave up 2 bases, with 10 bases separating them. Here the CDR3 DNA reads TGTGCCAGCAGTTACGGCTACCCAACCTACGAGCAGTACTTC. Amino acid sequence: CASSYGYPTYEQYF.

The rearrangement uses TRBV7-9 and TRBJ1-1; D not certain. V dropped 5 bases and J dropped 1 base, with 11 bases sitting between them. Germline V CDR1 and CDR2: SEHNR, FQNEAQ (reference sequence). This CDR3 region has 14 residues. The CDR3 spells CASSPKAANTEAFF. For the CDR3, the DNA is TGTGCCAGCAGCCCCAAGGCGGCGAACACTGAAGCTTTCTTT.

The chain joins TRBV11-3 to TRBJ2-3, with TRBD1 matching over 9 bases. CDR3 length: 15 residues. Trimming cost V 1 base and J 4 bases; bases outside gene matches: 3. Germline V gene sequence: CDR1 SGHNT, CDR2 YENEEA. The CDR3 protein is CASSLGGQGSDTQYF. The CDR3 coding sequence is TGTGCCAGCAGCTTAGGTGGACAGGGGTCAGATACGCAGTATTTT.

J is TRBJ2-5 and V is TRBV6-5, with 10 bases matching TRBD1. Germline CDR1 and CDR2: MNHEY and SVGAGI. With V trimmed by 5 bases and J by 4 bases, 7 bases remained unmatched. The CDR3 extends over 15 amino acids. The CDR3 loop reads CASSKDRGLGETQYF. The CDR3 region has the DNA TGTGCCAGCAGTAAGGACAGGGGGTTGGGAGAGACCCAGTACTTC.

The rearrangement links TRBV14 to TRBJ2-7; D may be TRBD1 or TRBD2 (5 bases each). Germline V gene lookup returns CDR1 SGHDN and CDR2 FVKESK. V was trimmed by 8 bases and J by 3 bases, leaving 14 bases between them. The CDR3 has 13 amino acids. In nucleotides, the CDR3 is TGTGCCAGCGGGAGAGGGGAAAGCTACGAGCAGTACTTC. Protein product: CASGRGESYEQYF.

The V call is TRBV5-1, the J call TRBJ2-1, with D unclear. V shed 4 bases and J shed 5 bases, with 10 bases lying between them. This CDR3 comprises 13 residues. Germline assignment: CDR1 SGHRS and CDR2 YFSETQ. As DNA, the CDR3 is TGCGCCAGCAGCCCTGACTTGGACAATGAGCAGTTCTTC. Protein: CASSPDLDNEQFF.

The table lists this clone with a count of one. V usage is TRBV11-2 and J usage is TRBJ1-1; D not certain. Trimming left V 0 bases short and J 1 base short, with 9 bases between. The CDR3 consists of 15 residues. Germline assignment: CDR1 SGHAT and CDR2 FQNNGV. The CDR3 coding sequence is TGTGCCAGCAGCTTAGATCGGGGAGAGAACACTGAAGCTTTCTTT. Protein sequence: CASSLDRGENTEAFF.

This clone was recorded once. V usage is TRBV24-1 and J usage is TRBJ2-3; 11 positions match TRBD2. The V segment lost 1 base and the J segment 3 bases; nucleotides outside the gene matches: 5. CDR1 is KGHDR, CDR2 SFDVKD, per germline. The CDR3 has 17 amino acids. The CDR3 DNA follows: TGTGCCACCAGTGATTTTAGCGGGAGGGTCGGGACAGATACGCAGTATTTT. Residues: CATSDFSGRVGTDTQYF.

CDR3 residues: CASSLTSGRPNEQFF. The DNA for the CDR3 is TGTGCCAGCAGTCTTACTAGCGGAAGACCCAATGAGCAGTTCTTC. The chain uses TRBV27 and TRBJ2-1; 8 bases are shared with TRBD2. This CDR3 region has 15 residues. Germline V gene data show CDR1 as MNHEY and CDR2 as SMNVEV (reference sequence). Losses at the gene ends were 5 bases for V and 6 bases for J; bases not matched to a gene: 9.

CDR3 sequence reads: CASSPGLAGGLSSYNEQFF. CDR3 nucleotide sequence: TGTGCCAGCAGCCCGGGACTAGCGGGAGGGCTTAGCTCCTACAATGAGCAGTTCTTC. The chain employs TRBV7-3 and TRBJ2-1; TRBD2 aligns across 16 bases. The V gene's germline CDR1 is SGHTA and CDR2 FQGTGA. This CDR3 is 19 amino acids long. The V and J ends lost 5 bases and 0 bases, in that order; junction bases with no gene match: 7.

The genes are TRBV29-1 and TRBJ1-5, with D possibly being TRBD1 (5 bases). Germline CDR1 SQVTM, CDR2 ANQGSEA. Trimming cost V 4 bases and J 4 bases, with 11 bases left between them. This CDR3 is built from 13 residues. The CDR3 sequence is CSVGWGPNQPQHF. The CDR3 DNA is TGCAGCGTTGGGTGGGGCCCTAATCAGCCCCAGCATTTT.

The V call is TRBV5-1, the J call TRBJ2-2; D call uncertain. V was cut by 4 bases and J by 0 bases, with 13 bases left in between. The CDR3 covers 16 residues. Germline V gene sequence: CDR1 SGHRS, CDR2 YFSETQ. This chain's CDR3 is CASSISVPANTGELFF. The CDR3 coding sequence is TGCGCCAGCAGCATCAGCGTACCCGCGAACACCGGGGAGCTGTTTTTT.

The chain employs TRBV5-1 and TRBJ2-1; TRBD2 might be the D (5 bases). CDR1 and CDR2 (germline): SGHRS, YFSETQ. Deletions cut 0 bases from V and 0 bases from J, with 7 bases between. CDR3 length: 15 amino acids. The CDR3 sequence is CASSLVGSSYNEQFF. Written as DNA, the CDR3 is TGCGCCAGCAGCTTGGTTGGGAGCTCCTACAATGAGCAGTTCTTC.

CDR3: CAWEGTSETQYF. The CDR3 DNA reads as TGTGCCTGGGAGGGGACTTCGGAGACCCAGTACTTC. The rearrangement links TRBV30 to TRBJ2-5, with a weak D call TRBD2 (6 bases). The V end was cut by 5 bases, the J end by 5 bases, with 12 bases between. This CDR3 spans 12 amino acids. The germline V gene has CDR1 GTSNPN and CDR2 SVGIG (reference sequence).

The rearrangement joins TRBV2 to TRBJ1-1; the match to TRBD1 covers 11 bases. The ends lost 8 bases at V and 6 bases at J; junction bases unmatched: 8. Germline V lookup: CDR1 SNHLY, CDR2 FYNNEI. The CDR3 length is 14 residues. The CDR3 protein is CASFPGQGVPEAFF. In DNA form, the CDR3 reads TGTGCCAGCTTCCCGGGACAGGGGGTCCCTGAAGCTTTCTTT.